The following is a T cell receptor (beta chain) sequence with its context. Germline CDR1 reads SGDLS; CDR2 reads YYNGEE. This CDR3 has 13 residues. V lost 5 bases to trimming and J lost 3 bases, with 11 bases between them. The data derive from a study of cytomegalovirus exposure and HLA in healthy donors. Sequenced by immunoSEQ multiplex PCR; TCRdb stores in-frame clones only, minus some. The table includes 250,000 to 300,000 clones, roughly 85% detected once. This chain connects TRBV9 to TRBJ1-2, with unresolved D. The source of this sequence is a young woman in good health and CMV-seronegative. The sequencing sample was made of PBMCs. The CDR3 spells CASRSPRYYGYTF. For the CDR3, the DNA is TGTGCCAGCAGGTCCCCCAGATACTATGGCTACACCTTC.